The source of this T cell receptor beta chain is a study of T cell repertoires in cytomegalovirus infection. Whole-study context: In public TCR beta signatures, there were indications of both CMV infection and matching HLA type. General observations from the study: HLA-C-restricted CMV-specific TCR beta clonotypes were dominant in the ex vivo response. Totalled public TCR beta family frequency picked out people who carried CMV plus the relevant HLA.

TCRdb re-derived calls from the reads in MiXCR, one entry per CDR3 protein. The table has around 270,000 distinct CDR3 sequences, 9.1% seen once; the top ten hold about 14%. This clonotype was counted a few times. No antigen is known for it. Trimming took off 0 bases at V and 6 bases at J, with 13 bases between the two ends. From germline, CDR1 is SEHNR and CDR2 FQNEAQ (reference sequence). CDR3 length equals 15 residues. The sequence derives from a human donor in good health (CMV status not recorded). Some clones in this sample may be carry-over from other donors' samples. The sequencing sample was made of PBMCs. The chain is built from TRBV7-9 and TRBJ2-3; D call uncertain. As DNA, the CDR3 is TGTGCCAGCAGCTTAGCGAGGACGCGAGAGGATACGCAGTATTTT. This encodes CASSLARTREDTQYF. The variable domain in full, with the rest retrieved from reference TRBV7-9 and TRBJ2-3, is DTGVSQNPRHKITKRGQNVTFRCDPISEHNRLYWYRQTLGQGPEFLTYFQNEAQLEKSRLLSDRFSAERPKGSFSTLEIQRTEQGDSAMYLCASSLARTREDTQYFGPGTRLTVL.